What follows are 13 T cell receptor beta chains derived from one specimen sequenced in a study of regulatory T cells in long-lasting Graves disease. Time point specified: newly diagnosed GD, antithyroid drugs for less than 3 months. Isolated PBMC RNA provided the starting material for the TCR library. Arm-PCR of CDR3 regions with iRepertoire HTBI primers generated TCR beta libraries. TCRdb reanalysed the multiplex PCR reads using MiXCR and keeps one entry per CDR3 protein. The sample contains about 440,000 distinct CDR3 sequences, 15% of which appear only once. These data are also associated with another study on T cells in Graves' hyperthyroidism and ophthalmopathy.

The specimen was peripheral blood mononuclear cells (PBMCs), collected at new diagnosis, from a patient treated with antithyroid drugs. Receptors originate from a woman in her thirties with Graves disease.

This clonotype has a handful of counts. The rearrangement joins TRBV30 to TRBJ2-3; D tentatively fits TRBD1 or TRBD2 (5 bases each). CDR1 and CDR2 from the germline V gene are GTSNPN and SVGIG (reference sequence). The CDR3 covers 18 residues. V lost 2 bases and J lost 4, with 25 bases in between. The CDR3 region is CAWSRGLGSLVRADTQYF. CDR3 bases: TGTGCCTGGAGTAGGGGATTGGGGAGCCTGGTGCGGGCAGATACGCAGTATTTT.

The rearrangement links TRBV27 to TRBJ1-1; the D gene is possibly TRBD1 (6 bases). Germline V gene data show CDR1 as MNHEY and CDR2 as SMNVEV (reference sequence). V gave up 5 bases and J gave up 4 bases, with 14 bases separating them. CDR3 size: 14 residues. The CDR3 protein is CASSTAGAGTEAFF. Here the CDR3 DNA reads TGTGCCAGCAGTACGGCAGGGGCCGGCACTGAAGCTTTCTTT.

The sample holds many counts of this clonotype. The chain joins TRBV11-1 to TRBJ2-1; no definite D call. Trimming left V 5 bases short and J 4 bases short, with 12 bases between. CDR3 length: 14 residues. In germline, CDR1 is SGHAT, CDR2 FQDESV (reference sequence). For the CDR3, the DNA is TGTGCCAGCAGCCCCCGGACCATATACAATGAGCAGTTCTTC. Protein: CASSPRTIYNEQFF.

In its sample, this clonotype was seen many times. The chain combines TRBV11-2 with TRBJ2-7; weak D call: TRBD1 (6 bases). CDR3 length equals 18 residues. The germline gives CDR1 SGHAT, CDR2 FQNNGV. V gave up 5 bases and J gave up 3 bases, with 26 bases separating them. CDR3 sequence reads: CASSKDPDSGDPRYEQYF. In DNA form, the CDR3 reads TGTGCCAGCAGCAAAGATCCGGACAGTGGGGACCCCCGCTACGAGCAGTACTTC.

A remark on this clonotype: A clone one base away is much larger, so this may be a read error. The chain's CDR3 is CASSDPAGADEQYF. In DNA, the CDR3 is TGTGCCAGCAGTGATCCCGCAGGGGCTGACGAGCAGTACTTC. This chain joins TRBV6-1 and TRBJ2-7, with D maybe TRBD1 (6 bases). The ends were cut back, 3 bases at V and 5 bases at J, with 14 bases in the middle. This CDR3 is built from 14 residues. CDR1 MNHNS and CDR2 SASEGT come from the germline V gene.

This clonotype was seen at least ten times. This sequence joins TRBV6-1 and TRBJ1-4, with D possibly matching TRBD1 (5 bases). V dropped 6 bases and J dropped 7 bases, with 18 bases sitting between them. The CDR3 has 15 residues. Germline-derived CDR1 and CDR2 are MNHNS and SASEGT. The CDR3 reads CASRDGTATGEKLFF. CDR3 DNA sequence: TGTGCCAGCAGGGATGGGACGGCTACCGGTGAAAAACTGTTTTTT.

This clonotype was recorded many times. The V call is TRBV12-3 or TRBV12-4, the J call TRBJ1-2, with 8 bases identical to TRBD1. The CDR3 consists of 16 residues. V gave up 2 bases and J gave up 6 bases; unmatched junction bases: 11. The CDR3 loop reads CASSLLIRGQADGYTF. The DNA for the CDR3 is TGTGCCAGCAGTTTACTTATTCGGGGACAGGCCGATGGCTACACCTTC.

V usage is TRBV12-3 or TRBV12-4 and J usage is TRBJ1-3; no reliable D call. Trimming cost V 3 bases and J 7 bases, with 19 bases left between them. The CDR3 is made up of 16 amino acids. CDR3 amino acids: CASSFPIGNLGNTIYF. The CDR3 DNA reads TGTGCCAGCAGTTTTCCGATCGGGAACCTCGGGAACACCATATATTTT.

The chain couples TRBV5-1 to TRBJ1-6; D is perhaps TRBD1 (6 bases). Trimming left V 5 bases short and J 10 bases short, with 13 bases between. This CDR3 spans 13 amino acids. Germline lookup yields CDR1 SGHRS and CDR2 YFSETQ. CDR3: CASSPEGDSPLHF. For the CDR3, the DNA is TGCGCCAGCAGTCCGGAGGGGGACTCACCCCTCCACTTT.

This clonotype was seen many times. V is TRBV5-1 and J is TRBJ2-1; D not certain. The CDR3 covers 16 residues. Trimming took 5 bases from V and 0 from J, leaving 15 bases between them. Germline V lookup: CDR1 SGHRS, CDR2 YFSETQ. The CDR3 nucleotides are TGCGCCAGCAGGAGGACGGCTACGAGCTCCTACAATGAGCAGTTCTTC. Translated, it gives CASRRTATSSYNEQFF.

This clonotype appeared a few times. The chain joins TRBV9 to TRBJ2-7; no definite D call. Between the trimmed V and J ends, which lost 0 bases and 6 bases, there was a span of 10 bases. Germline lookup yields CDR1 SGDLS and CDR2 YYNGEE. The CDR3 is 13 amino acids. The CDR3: CASSVVKGSEQYF. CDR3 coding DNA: TGTGCCAGCAGCGTAGTTAAGGGTTCCGAGCAGTACTTC.

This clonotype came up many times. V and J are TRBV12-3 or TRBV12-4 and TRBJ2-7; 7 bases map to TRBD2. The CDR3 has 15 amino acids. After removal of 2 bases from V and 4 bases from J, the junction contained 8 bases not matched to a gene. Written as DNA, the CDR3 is TGTGCCAGCAGTTTACGGGGCGGGAGAGGGTACGAGCAGTACTTC. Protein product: CASSLRGGRGYEQYF.

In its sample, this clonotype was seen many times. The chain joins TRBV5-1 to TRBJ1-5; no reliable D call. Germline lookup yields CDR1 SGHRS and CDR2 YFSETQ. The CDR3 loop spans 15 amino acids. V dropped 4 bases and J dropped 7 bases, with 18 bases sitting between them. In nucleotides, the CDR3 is TGCGCCAGCAGCGCCGGTGGTGGACCGGGACAGCCCCAGCATTTT. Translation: CASSAGGGPGQPQHF.